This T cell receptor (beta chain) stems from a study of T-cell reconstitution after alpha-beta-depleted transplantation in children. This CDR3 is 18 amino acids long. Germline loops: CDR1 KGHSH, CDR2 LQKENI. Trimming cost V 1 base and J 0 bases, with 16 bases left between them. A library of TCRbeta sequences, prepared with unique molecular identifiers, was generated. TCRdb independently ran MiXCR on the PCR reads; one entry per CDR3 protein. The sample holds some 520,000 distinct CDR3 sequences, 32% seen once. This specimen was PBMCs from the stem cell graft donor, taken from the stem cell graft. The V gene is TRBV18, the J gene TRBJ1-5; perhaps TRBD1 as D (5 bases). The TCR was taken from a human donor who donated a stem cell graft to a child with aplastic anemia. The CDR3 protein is CASSPRPRDPYSNQPQHF. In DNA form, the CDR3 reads TGTGCCAGCTCACCACGACCCAGGGACCCGTATAGCAATCAGCCCCAGCATTTT.